Listed below are T cell receptor beta chains from one sample, sequenced in a study of blood T cells in healthy people across ages. MiXCR, run by TCRdb on the 5' RACE reads, gives a single entry per CDR3 protein. The sample has roughly 1.4 million distinct CDR3 sequences, 59% seen once. The sample taken for sequencing was blood. The receptors derive from a man younger than 30 in good health. The CDR3 runs from the conserved cysteine through the conserved F or W. The D gene is left open where the match is weak. Expanded clones are given a class, and other clones once, few, many or no size at all.

J,V,size,D,CDR3,DNA
TRBJ2-3,TRBV5-5,few,.,CASSLQRQWTDTQYF,TGTGCCAGCAGCTTGCAGCGACAGTGGACAGATACGCAGTATTTT
TRBJ2-1,TRBV4-1,.,.,CASSPLAATYNEQFF,TGCGCCAGCAGCCCCTTGGCGGCCACCTACAATGAGCAGTTCTTC
TRBJ1-4,TRBV20-1,few,.,CSARVTGGEKLFF,TGCAGTGCTAGAGTAACGGGGGGAGAAAAACTGTTTTTT
TRBJ2-1,TRBV28,.,TRBD1,CASSLLPGTGRNEQFF,TGTGCCAGCAGTTTGTTGCCCGGGACAGGGAGGAATGAGCAGTTCTTC
TRBJ2-1,TRBV29-1,once,.,CSVEWRSGSYNEQFF,TGCAGCGTTGAATGGCGGTCCGGGTCCTACAATGAGCAGTTCTTC
TRBJ2-7,TRBV5-1,few,TRBD1,CASSLAGTGYYEQYF,TGCGCCAGCAGCTTAGCCGGGACAGGGTACTACGAGCAGTACTTC
TRBJ1-1,TRBV27,.,.,CASSPIGRVNTEAFF,TGTGCCAGCAGTCCGATCGGTAGGGTGAACACTGAAGCTTTCTTT
TRBJ1-1,TRBV2,.,TRBD1,CASRIRGLVRDTEAFF,TGTGCGAGCAGAATCAGGGGGCTTGTGAGGGACACTGAAGCTTTCTTT
TRBJ2-1,TRBV6-5,.,.,CASSYSRQGGNEQFF,TGTGCCAGCAGTTACTCGCGACAGGGAGGCAATGAGCAGTTCTTC
TRBJ2-1,TRBV7-2,.,TRBD2,CASRLGLAGGGAYNEQFF,TGTGCCAGCAGGCTGGGACTAGCGGGAGGAGGGGCCTACAATGAGCAGTTCTTC
TRBJ2-1,TRBV4-1,.,.,CASSPNNPGGETQFF,TGCGCCAGCAGCCCTAACAACCCCGGGGGAGAGACCCAGTTCTTC
TRBJ2-5,TRBV21-1,.,.,CASSKNGQGATSGFQETQYF,TGTGCCAGCAGCAAAAACGGACAGGGGGCAACTAGCGGGTTCCAAGAGACCCAGTACTTC
TRBJ2-5,TRBV5-1,.,.,CASSRGYGEETQYF,TGCGCCAGCAGCCGGGGGTACGGGGAAGAGACCCAGTACTTC
TRBJ2-3,TRBV4-3,.,.,CASSPDGPSTDTQYF,TGCGCCAGCAGCCCGGACGGACCTAGCACAGATACGCAGTATTTT
TRBJ2-1,TRBV7-2,.,TRBD1,CASSTDRGRGNEQFF,TGTGCCAGCAGCACGGACAGGGGGCGCGGGAATGAGCAGTTCTTC
TRBJ1-4,TRBV12-3/TRBV12-4,.,.,CASNPAKGIEKLFF,TGTGCCAGCAACCCCGCCAAAGGGATAGAAAAACTGTTTTTT
TRBJ2-7,TRBV29-1,.,.,CSVEGAGAYEQYF,TGCAGCGTCGAGGGCGCAGGGGCCTACGAGCAGTACTTC
TRBJ2-1,TRBV18,.,.,CASSPGGTGNEQFF,TGTGCCAGCTCACCTGGGGGTACGGGCAATGAGCAGTTCTTC
TRBJ2-2,TRBV5-1,few,TRBD1,CASRTGGGTGELFF,TGCGCCAGCAGGACAGGGGGAGGCACCGGGGAGCTGTTTTTT
TRBJ2-7,TRBV25-1,.,TRBD1,CASGIGTGGTYEQYF,TGTGCCAGCGGAATCGGGACAGGGGGGACCTACGAGCAGTACTTC
TRBJ2-7,TRBV20-1,.,.,CSARNLAGNERYF,TGCAGTGCTAGGAATCTAGCAGGGAATGAGCGGTACTTC
TRBJ1-5,TRBV10-3,few,.,CAISEGQGNQPQHF,TGTGCCATCAGTGAGGGGCAGGGAAATCAGCCCCAGCATTTT
TRBJ2-1,TRBV20-1,.,TRBD2,CSARSPKAGSYNEQFF,TGCAGTGCTAGATCCCCCAAAGCGGGGAGCTACAATGAGCAGTTCTTC